This TCR beta chain is from a study of cytomegalovirus exposure and HLA in healthy donors. General observations from the study: Most TCR sequences were seen very rarely across donors, but some public TCRs occurred in many. Three chains linked to CMV were shown in vitro to be specific for CMV antigens. Reports indicated that the classifier achieved high specificity and sensitivity in diagnosing cytomegalovirus status.

The V gene's germline CDR1 is SGHNT and CDR2 YYREEE (reference sequence). Trimming cost V 4 bases and J 3 bases; bases outside gene matches: 1. The CDR3 runs 13 residues. TCRdb keeps only in-frame clones here, not all; method: immunoSEQ multiplex PCR. The table has a few hundred thousand clones, approximately 88% seen once. On this clone itself: As yet, its antigen is unknown.

Sequencing used PBMCs. This chain joins TRBV5-4 and TRBJ1-1, with 9 bases fitting TRBD1. The sequence was obtained from a woman aged 25 to 39 in good health and CMV-seropositive. CDR3 amino acids: CASSRTGDTEAFF. CDR3 DNA: TGTGCCAGCAGCAGGACAGGGGACACTGAAGCTTTCTTT.